The 16 T cell receptor beta chains presented below share a single source sample, sequenced in a study of CD8 T cell repertoires and HIV-1 epitope variants (dated by TCRdb to about 2020). Library method: the immunoSEQ multiplex PCR assay. What TCRdb holds here is the immuneACCESS table cut down to in-frame rearrangements. Part of the clones is not present; checked against another copy, under half of the missing clones reflect an unresolved V gene, and the others are unexplained. This sample is represented by 90,000 or so clones; roughly four fifths of them were singletons. The ten largest clonotypes hold around a quarter of the sample. The sequenced sample consisted of uncultured baseline CD8+ T cells from peripheral blood mononuclear cells (PBMCs). Source of these receptors: a male donor with HIV.

V usage is TRBV18 and J usage is TRBJ2-3; TRBD1 might be the D (5 bases). The CDR3 covers 13 residues. Trimming removed 1 base at V and 4 bases at J, with 6 bases between. Germline V lookup: CDR1 KGHSH, CDR2 LQKENI. CDR3 residues: CASSPRGADTQYF. The CDR3 DNA reads TGTGCCAGCTCACCACGGGGCGCAGATACGCAGTATTTT.

V gene TRBV7-9 combines with J gene TRBJ1-5; no clear D gene. The length of the CDR3 is 16 residues. V lost 5 bases and J 2 bases, leaving 16 bases between the germline ends. The germline V gene encodes CDR1 SEHNR and CDR2 FQNEAQ (reference sequence). CDR3 in amino acids: CASSDARAGGNQPQHF. DNA for the CDR3: TGTGCCAGCAGCGATGCTCGGGCTGGGGGCAATCAGCCCCAGCATTTT.

The chain is built from TRBV25-1 and TRBJ1-3; D is undetermined. Trimming took off 3 bases at V and 0 bases at J, with 12 bases between the two ends. Germline V gene sequence: CDR1 MGHDK, CDR2 SYGVNS. CDR3 length: 16 residues. CDR3 in amino acids: CASSDSPSGSGNTIYF. Here the CDR3 DNA reads TGTGCCAGCAGTGACTCCCCGAGTGGCTCTGGAAACACCATATATTTT.

J is TRBJ2-3 and V is TRBV29-1, with 13 bases identical to TRBD2. CDR3 length: 16 residues. Trimming cost V 5 bases and J 4 bases; bases outside gene matches: 9. CDR1 and CDR2 from the germline V gene are SQVTM and ANQGSEA. The CDR3 region has the DNA TGCAGCGTTCCGGGACTAGCGGGGAATGCGGCAGATACGCAGTATTTT. Amino acids: CSVPGLAGNAADTQYF.

The chain has TRBV5-1 and TRBJ2-2; a possible D gene is TRBD1 (6 bases). CDR1 SGHRS and CDR2 YFSETQ come from the germline V gene. CDR3 length: 15 residues. The V end lost 0 bases, the J end lost 2 bases, and 8 bases lay between the germline ends. Here the CDR3 reads CASSLARGNTGELFF. DNA for the CDR3: TGCGCCAGCAGCTTGGCCAGGGGAAACACCGGGGAGCTGTTTTTT.

This clone occurred once. The rearrangement uses TRBV6-5 and TRBJ2-5; 7 bases are shared with TRBD1. The germline gives CDR1 MNHEY, CDR2 SVGAGI. CDR3 length: 14 residues. Germline trimming cut 6 bases from V and 4 bases from J; bases unmatched to any gene: 8. In DNA form, the CDR3 reads TGTGCCAGCAGGGGACAGACGTGGGGAGAGACCCAGTACTTC. Its translation is CASRGQTWGETQYF.

The chain employs TRBV18 and TRBJ1-2; unclear D gene. The CDR3 is 15 residues long. CDR1 and CDR2 from the germline V gene are KGHSH and LQKENI. The V end was cut by 1 base, the J end by 8 bases, with 17 bases between. CDR3 nucleotide sequence: TGTGCCAGCTCACCACTTTCGGAAGCCCTAAGCGGCTACACCTTC. Protein product: CASSPLSEALSGYTF.

The V and J genes are TRBV28 and TRBJ2-1, with D unresolved. V dropped 5 bases and J dropped 6 bases, with 14 bases sitting between them. There are 14 residues in the CDR3. Germline values: CDR1 MDHEN, CDR2 SYDVKM. CDR3 sequence: CASSVGPSGNEQFF. CDR3 DNA sequence: TGTGCCAGCAGTGTGGGTCCATCCGGCAATGAGCAGTTCTTC.

The chain uses TRBV4-1 and TRBJ1-4, with 8 positions matching TRBD1. Germline V gene sequence: CDR1 MGHRA, CDR2 YSYEKL. This CDR3 has 17 residues. V lost 4 bases and J lost 3; bases outside the gene matches: 10. The CDR3 DNA follows: TGCGCCAGCAGCCCGAGGGACAGGCGGGTCTCTAATGAAAAACTGTTTTTT. Encoded protein: CASSPRDRRVSNEKLFF.

This clone was seen a few times. The chain is built from TRBV6-6 and TRBJ2-7, with 11 bases lining up with TRBD1. The V and J ends lost 2 bases and 3 bases, in that order; junction bases with no gene match: 3. The CDR3 is 15 residues long. Per the germline V gene, CDR1 is MNHNY and CDR2 is SVGAGI (reference sequence). The CDR3 region has the DNA TGTGCCAGCAGTTACGGGACAGGGGGTTACTACGAGCAGTACTTC. Protein sequence: CASSYGTGGYYEQYF.

Here the CDR3 DNA reads TGCGCCAGCAGCTTTACTCCCCACAATGAGCAGTTCTTC. It yields the protein CASSFTPHNEQFF. The V gene is TRBV5-1, the J gene TRBJ2-1; no clear D gene. CDR3 length: 13 residues. Germline loops: CDR1 SGHRS, CDR2 YFSETQ. V gave up 2 bases and J gave up 5 bases, with 8 bases separating them.

The gene calls are TRBV11-2 and TRBJ2-7; TRBD1 agrees at 7 bases. The J segment lost 5 bases and the V segment lost 5 bases, leaving 6 bases of the junction unmatched. This CDR3 region has 13 residues. CDR1 and CDR2 from the germline V gene are SGHAT and FQNNGV. Here the CDR3 DNA reads TGTGCCAGCAGCCCTTCGACAGGGAACGAGCAGTACTTC. Translation: CASSPSTGNEQYF.

The chain uses TRBV30 and TRBJ1-5; no definite D call. Per germline, CDR1 GTSNPN and CDR2 SVGIG (reference sequence). This CDR3 is 13 amino acids long. Trimming removed 3 bases at V and 5 bases at J, with 11 bases between. The CDR3 DNA reads TGTGCCTGGAGACCCTCCCGGGATCAGCCCCAGCATTTT. Amino acid sequence: CAWRPSRDQPQHF.

This sequence joins TRBV7-8 and TRBJ2-6; 8 bases align to TRBD2. With V trimmed by 5 bases and J by 2 bases, 5 bases remained unmatched. Germline V gene sequence: CDR1 SGHVS, CDR2 FQNEAQ. The CDR3 extends over 16 amino acids. The CDR3: CASSPHGGAGANVLTF. The DNA of the CDR3 is TGTGCCAGCAGCCCTCACGGGGGGGCTGGGGCCAACGTCCTGACTTTC.

This clone was recorded at least ten times. This chain connects TRBV14 to TRBJ2-1; TRBD2 is a possible D gene (5 bases). V was trimmed by 0 bases and J by 3 bases, leaving 9 bases between them. The CDR3 is 15 residues long. Germline V gene lookup returns CDR1 SGHDN and CDR2 FVKESK. The CDR3 DNA follows: TGTGCCAGCAGCCAAGATCGAGAGGGCTACAATGAGCAGTTCTTC. Translating it yields CASSQDREGYNEQFF.

The chain has TRBV4-3 and TRBJ1-2; D is undetermined. Per the germline V gene, CDR1 is LGHNA and CDR2 is YSLEER. Between the trimmed V and J ends, which lost 0 bases and 3 bases, there was a span of 11 bases. The CDR3 consists of 15 residues. CDR3 sequence: CASSQDSQVYYGYTF. The CDR3 nucleotides are TGCGCCAGCAGCCAAGACAGTCAAGTTTACTATGGCTACACCTTC.